Detailed here is one TCR beta chain. Its antigen is unidentified. The V and J ends lost 0 bases and 5 bases respectively, with 13 bases between them. Germline values: CDR1 MNHEY, CDR2 SVGAGI. The CDR3 has 16 amino acids. The primer mix had 60 Vbeta and 13 Jbeta primers. Method: immunoSEQ multiplex PCR; TCRdb's copy keeps in-frame clones and lacks some. The profile shows about 110,000 clones, about three quarters of them singletons. The sample belongs to a study of cytomegalovirus exposure and HLA in healthy donors. Findings of the study overall: TCR beta sequences numbering roughly 18,000 were associated with HLA alleles at 0.05 false discovery rate in a later analysis. Most observed TCR sequences were rare, whereas some public TCRs were detected in many donors.

The sample was PBMCs. The rearrangement links TRBV6-5 to TRBJ1-4, with unresolved D. This TCR was recovered from a female donor in good health and CMV-seropositive. CDR3 loop: CASSYSFTFRNEKLFF. As DNA, the CDR3 is TGTGCCAGCAGTTACTCGTTTACTTTTCGAAATGAAAAACTGTTTTTT.